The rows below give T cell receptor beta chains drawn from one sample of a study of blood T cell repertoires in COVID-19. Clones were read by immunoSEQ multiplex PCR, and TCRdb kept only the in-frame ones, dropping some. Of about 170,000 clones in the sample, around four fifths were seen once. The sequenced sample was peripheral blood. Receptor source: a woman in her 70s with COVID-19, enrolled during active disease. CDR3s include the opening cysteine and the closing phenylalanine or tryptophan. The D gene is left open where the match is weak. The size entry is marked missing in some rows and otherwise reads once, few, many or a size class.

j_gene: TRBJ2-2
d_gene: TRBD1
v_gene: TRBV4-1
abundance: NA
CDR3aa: CASSRRQGTGELFF
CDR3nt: TGCGCCAGCAGCCGCAGACAGGGTACCGGGGAGCTGTTTTTT

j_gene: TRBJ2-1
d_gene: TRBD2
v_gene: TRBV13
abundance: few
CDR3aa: CASRTLAAYNEQFF
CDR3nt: TGTGCCAGCAGGACCCTAGCGGCCTACAATGAGCAGTTCTTC

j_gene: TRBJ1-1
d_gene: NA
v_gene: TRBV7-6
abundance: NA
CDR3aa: CASSPKPLVLNTEAFF
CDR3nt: TGTGCCAGCAGCCCTAAACCCTTGGTACTGAACACTGAAGCTTTCTTT

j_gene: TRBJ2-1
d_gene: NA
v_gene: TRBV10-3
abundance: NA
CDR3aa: CAISEGGPDHEQFF
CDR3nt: TGTGCCATCAGTGAGGGAGGGCCGGACCATGAGCAGTTCTTC

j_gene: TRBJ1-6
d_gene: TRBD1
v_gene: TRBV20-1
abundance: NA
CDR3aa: CSASLPGQSNSPLHF
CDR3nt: TGCAGTGCTAGTCTCCCGGGACAGTCTAATTCACCCCTCCACTTT

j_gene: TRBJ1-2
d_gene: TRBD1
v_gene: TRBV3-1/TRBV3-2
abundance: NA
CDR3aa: CASSHLQGVGGYTF
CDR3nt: TGTGCCAGCAGCCATCTACAGGGGGTTGGAGGCTACACCTTC

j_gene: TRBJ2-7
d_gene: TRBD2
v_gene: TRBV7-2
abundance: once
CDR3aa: CASSSGSGRVSEQYF
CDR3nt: TGTGCCAGCAGCTCCGGGAGCGGGAGGGTTAGCGAGCAGTACTTC

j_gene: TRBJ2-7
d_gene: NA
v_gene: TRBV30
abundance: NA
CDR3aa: CAWSASYEQYF
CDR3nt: TGTGCCTGGAGTGCGTCCTACGAGCAGTACTTC

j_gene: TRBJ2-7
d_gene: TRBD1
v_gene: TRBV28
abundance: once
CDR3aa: CAVTGDRVSYEQYF
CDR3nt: TGTGCCGTTACCGGGGACAGGGTCTCCTACGAGCAGTACTTC

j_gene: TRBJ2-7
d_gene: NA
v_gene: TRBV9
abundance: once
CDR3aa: CASSVESTPGGEQYF
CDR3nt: TGTGCCAGCAGCGTAGAGTCAACCCCTGGAGGCGAGCAGTACTTC

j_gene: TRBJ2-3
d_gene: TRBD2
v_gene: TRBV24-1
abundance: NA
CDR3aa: CATSEPSSGRARSDTQYF
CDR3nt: TGTGCCACCAGTGAGCCCTCTAGCGGGAGGGCACGATCAGATACGCAGTATTTT

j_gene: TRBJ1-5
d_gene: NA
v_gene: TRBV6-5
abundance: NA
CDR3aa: CASSYSIAQPQHF
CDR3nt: TGTGCCAGCAGTTACTCGATAGCCCAGCCCCAGCATTTT

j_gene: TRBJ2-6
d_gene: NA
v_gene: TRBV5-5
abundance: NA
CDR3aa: CASSLSNGAGANVLTF
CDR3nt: TGTGCCAGCAGCTTGTCTAACGGGGCTGGGGCCAACGTCCTGACTTTC

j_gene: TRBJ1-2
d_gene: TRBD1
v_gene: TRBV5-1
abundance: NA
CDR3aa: CASSFTGGSNYGYTF
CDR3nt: TGCGCCAGCAGCTTTACAGGGGGGTCTAACTATGGCTACACCTTC

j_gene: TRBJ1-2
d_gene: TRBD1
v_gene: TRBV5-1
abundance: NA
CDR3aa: CASSLDGTGDRGYTF
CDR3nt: TGCGCCAGCAGCTTGGACGGGACAGGGGATCGTGGCTACACCTTC

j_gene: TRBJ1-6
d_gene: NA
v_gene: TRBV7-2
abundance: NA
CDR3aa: CASSPQTGLGSPLHF
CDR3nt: TGTGCCAGCAGCCCGCAAACAGGGTTAGGTTCACCCCTCCACTTT

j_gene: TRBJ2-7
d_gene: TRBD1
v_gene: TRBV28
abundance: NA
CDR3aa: CASSHRGRSSYEQYF
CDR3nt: TGTGCCAGCAGCCACAGGGGGCGCAGCTCCTACGAGCAGTACTTC

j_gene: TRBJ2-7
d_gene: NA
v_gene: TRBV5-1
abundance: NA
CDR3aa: CASSFQGVIEQYF
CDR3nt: TGCGCCAGCAGTTTCCAAGGGGTTATCGAGCAGTACTTC

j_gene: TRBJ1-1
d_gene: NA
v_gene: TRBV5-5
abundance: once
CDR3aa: CASSYPMNTEAFF
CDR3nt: TGTGCCAGCAGCTACCCTATGAACACTGAAGCTTTCTTT

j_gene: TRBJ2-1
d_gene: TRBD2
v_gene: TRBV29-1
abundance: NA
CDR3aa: CSVADRLAGNEQFF
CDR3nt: TGCAGCGTCGCAGATCGACTAGCGGGAAATGAGCAGTTCTTC

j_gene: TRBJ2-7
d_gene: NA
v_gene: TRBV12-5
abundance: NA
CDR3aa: CASGLTEGVQYF
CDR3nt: TGTGCTAGTGGTTTGACCGAAGGAGTTCAGTACTTC

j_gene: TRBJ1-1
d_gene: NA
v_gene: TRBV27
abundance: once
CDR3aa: CASSLRGGKTEAFF
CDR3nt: TGTGCCAGCAGTTTGAGGGGGGGCAAAACTGAAGCTTTCTTT

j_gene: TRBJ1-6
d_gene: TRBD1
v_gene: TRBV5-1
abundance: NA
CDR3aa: CASSLEVDRGSPLHF
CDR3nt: TGCGCCAGCAGCTTGGAGGTCGACAGGGGCTCACCCCTCCACTTT

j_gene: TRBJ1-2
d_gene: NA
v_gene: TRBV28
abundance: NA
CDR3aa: CASSPSGTVYGYTF
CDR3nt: TGTGCCAGCAGTCCATCCGGGACTGTATATGGCTACACCTTC